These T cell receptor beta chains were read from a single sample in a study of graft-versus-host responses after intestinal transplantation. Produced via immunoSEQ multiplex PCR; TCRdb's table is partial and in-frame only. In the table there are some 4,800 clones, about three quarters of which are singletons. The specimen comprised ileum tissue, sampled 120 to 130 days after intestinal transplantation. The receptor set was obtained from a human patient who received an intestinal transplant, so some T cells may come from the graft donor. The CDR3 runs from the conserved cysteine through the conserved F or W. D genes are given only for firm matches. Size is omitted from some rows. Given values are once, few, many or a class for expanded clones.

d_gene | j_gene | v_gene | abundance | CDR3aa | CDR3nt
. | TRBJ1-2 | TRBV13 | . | CASSLDRRGYTF | TGTGCCAGCAGTCTAGACAGGCGTGGCTACACCTTC
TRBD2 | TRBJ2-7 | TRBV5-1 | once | CASSLATRGGLGSYEQYF | TGCGCCAGCAGCTTGGCAACTCGCGGGGGGCTGGGTTCCTACGAGCAGTACTTC
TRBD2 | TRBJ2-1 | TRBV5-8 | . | CASSLGLAGLNEQFF | TGTGCCAGCAGCTTGGGACTAGCGGGCCTCAATGAGCAGTTCTTC
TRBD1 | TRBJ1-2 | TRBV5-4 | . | CASNAGQGDGDYTF | TGTGCCAGCAACGCGGGACAGGGGGACGGCGACTACACCTTC
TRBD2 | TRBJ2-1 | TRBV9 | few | CASSGAGTSGSYNEQFF | TGTGCCAGCAGCGGAGCCGGGACTAGCGGCTCCTACAATGAGCAGTTCTTC
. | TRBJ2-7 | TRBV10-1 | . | CASGRQRSEQYF | TGCGCCAGCGGGAGACAGCGGAGCGAGCAGTACTTC
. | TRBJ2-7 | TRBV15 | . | CATSRDQGRVGEQYF | TGTGCCACCAGCAGAGATCAGGGTCGGGTCGGCGAGCAGTACTTC
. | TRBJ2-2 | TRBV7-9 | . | CASSFGPGELFF | TGTGCCAGCAGCTTTGGACCCGGGGAGCTGTTTTTT
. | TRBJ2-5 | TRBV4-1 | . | CASSPGDLFRGRETQYF | TGCGCCAGCAGCCCGGGAGACCTGTTTCGAGGAAGGGAGACCCAGTACTTC
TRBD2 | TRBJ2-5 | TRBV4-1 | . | CASRQTSGQETQYF | TGCGCCAGCCGACAGACTAGCGGCCAAGAGACCCAGTACTTC
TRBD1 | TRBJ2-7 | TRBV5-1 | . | CASSLCFRDRVTYEQYF | TGCGCCAGCAGCTTGTGTTTTCGGGACAGGGTCACCTACGAGCAGTACTTC
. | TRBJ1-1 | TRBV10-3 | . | CAISERSTRETEAFF | TGTGCCATCAGTGAAAGATCCACCCGGGAAACTGAAGCTTTCTTT
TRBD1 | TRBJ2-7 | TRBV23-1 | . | CASSHPQGGRYPQYF | TGCGCCAGCAGTCATCCACAGGGGGGCCGTTACCCTCAGTACTTC
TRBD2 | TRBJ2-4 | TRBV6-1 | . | CASSGRGQENIQYF | TGTGCCAGTTCCGGGAGGGGCCAGGAAAACATTCAGTACTTC
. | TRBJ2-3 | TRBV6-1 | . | CHSSGTDTQYF | TGTCATTCTAGCGGCACAGATACGCAGTATTTT
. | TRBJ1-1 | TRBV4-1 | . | CASSQGAHTEAFF | TGCGCCAGCAGCCAGGGGGCGCACACTGAAGCTTTCTTT
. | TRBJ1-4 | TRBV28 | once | CASSAQVATNEKLFF | TGTGCCAGCAGCGCCCAGGTTGCAACTAATGAAAAACTGTTTTTT
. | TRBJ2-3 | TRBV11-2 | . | CASRIGELGPDTQYF | TGTGCCAGCAGGATAGGGGAACTCGGTCCAGATACGCAGTATTTT
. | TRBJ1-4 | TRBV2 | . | CASSEISRESNEKLFF | TGTGCCAGCAGTGAAATCTCCAGGGAGTCTAATGAAAAACTGTTTTTT
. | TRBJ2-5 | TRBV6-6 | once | CASSSSGTQYF | TGTGCCAGCAGCTCGTCGGGGACCCAGTACTTC
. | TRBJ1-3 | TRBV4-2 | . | CASSQEQGWGNTIYF | TGTGCCAGCAGCCAAGAACAGGGATGGGGAAACACCATATATTTT
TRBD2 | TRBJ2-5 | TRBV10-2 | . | CASSSGRPSETQYF | TGCGCCAGCAGTAGCGGGAGGCCGTCAGAGACCCAGTACTTC
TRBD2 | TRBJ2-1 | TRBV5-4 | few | CASSLGGGDYNEQFF | TGTGCCAGCAGCTTGGGCGGGGGGGACTACAATGAGCAGTTCTTC
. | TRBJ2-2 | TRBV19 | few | CASSARTGGGELFF | TGTGCCAGTAGTGCCCGGACTGGTGGCGGGGAGCTGTTTTTT
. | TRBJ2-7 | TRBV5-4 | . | CASSLAGIGNYEQYF | TGTGCCAGCAGCTTGGCCGGTATAGGGAATTACGAGCAGTACTTC
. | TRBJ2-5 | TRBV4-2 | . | CASSQHYGEGEQYF | TGTGCCAGCAGCCAGCACTACGGAGAGGGAGAGCAGTACTTC
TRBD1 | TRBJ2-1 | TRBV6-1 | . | CASSGGQGASEQFF | TGTGCCAGCAGTGGAGGACAGGGGGCTAGTGAGCAGTTCTTC
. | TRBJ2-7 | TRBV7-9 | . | CASSLYSHYEQYF | TGTGCCAGCAGCTTATATAGCCACTACGAGCAGTACTTC
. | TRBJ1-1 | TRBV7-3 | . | CASSLTKNTEAFF | TGTGCCAGCAGCTTAACCAAGAACACTGAAGCTTTCTTT
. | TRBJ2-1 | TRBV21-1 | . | CASSKEGTGEFF | TGTGCCAGCAGCAAAGAGGGGACAGGGGAGTTCTTC
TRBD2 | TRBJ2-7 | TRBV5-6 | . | CASSLAGAGGPHEQYF | TGTGCCAGCAGCTTGGCCGGAGCGGGGGGTCCCCACGAGCAGTACTTC
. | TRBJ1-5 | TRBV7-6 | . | CASSLRRENQPQHF | TGTGCCAGCAGCCTTAGACGAGAGAATCAGCCCCAGCATTTT
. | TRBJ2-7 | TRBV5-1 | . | CASSFSWFSYEQYF | TGCGCCAGCAGCTTCTCTTGGTTCTCCTACGAGCAGTACTTC
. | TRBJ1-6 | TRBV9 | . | CASGQYNSPLHF | TGTGCCAGCGGACAGTACAATTCACCCCTCCACTTT
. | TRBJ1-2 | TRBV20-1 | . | CSASAYGYTF | TGCAGTGCTTCAGCCTATGGCTACACCTTC
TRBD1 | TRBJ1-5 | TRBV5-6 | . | CASSSTGTGNQPQHF | TGTGCCAGCAGCTCCACCGGGACAGGCAATCAGCCCCAGCATTTT
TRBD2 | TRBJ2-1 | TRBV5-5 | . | CASSRIRLSGSHNEQFF | TGTGCCAGCAGCCGAATTCGCCTTAGCGGGAGTCACAATGAGCAGTTCTTC
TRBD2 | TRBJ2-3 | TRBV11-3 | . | CASSLDGRASDTQYF | TGTGCCAGCAGCTTAGACGGGAGGGCCTCAGATACGCAGTATTTT
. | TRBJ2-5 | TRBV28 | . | CASSLSGAETQDF | TGTGCCAGCAGTTTATCAGGGGCCGAGACCCAGGACTTC
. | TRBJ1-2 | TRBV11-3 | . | CASSAHHDLGKIYGYTF | TGTGCCAGCAGCGCTCACCACGATCTCGGAAAGATCTATGGCTACACCTTC
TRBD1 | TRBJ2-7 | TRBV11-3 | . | CASSGDPRDRGIYEQYF | TGTGCCAGCAGCGGCGACCCCCGGGACAGGGGGATCTACGAGCAGTACTTC
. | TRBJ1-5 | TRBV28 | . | CASSFPGGGSNQPQHF | TGTGCCAGCAGTTTCCCGGGGGGGGGTAGCAATCAGCCCCAGCATTTT
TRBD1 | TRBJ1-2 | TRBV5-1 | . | CASSRDEGATIGGYTF | TGCGCCAGCAGCAGAGATGAGGGGGCTACAATAGGTGGCTACACCTTC
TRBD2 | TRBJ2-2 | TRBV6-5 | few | CASSRTSGNTGELFF | TGTGCCAGCAGCCGGACTAGCGGGAACACCGGGGAGCTGTTTTTT
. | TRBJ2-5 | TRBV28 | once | CASSLPTGLGQETQYF | TGTGCCAGCAGTTTACCCACCGGGCTAGGACAAGAGACCCAGTACTTC
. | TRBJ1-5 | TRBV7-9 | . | CASSLAKTAYQPQHF | TGTGCCAGCAGCTTAGCGAAGACGGCGTATCAGCCCCAGCATTTT
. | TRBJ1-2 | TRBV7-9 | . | CASSREGYGYTF | TGTGCCAGCAGCAGGGAGGGATATGGCTACACCTTC
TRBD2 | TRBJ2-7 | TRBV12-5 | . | CASGFERGAYEQYF | TGTGCTAGTGGTTTCGAGCGGGGGGCCTACGAGCAGTACTTC
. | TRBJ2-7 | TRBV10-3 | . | CAISDHLYEQYF | TGTGCCATCAGTGATCACTTATACGAGCAGTACTTC
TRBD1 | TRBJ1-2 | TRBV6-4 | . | CASSWGQGNYGYTF | TGTGCCAGCAGTTGGGGACAGGGGAACTATGGCTACACCTTC
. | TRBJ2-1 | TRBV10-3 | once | CAISNRENEQFF | TGTGCCATCTCAAATAGGGAAAATGAGCAGTTCTTC
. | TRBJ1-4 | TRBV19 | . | CASSPRITEGKLFF | TGTGCCAGTAGTCCCCGGATTACTGAGGGAAAACTGTTTTTT
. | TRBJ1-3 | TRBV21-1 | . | CASRKAGDRSTRNGNAIYF | TGTGCCAGCAGAAAAGCGGGGGACAGATCAACCAGGAACGGAAACGCCATATATTTT
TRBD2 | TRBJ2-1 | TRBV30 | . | CAWSGDSGYNEQFF | TGTGCCTGGAGTGGGGATAGCGGGTACAATGAGCAGTTCTTC
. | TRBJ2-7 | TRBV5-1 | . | CASSEIPLGERPYEQYF | TGCGCCAGCAGCGAAATTCCACTCGGGGAGCGGCCCTACGAGCAGTACTTC